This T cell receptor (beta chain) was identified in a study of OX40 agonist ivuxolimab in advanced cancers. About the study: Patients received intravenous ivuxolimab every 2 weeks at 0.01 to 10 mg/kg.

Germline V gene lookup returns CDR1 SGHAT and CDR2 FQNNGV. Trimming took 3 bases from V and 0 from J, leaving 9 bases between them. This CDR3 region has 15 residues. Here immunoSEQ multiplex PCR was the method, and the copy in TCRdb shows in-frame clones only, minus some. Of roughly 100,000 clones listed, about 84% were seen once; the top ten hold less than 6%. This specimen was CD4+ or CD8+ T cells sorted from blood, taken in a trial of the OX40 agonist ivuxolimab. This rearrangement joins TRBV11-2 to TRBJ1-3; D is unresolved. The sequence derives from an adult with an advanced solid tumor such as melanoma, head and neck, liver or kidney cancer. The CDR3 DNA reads TGTGCCAGCAGCTTCCTACAGTCCTCTGGAAACACCATATATTTT. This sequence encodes CASSFLQSSGNTIYF.